These T cell receptor beta chains were read from a single sample in a study of cytomegalovirus exposure and HLA in healthy donors. Produced via immunoSEQ multiplex PCR; TCRdb's table is partial and in-frame only. The table has around 280,000 clones, about 90% seen once; the top ten hold less than 2.5%. The sequenced sample consisted of PBMCs. These receptors all come from a young woman in good health and CMV-seronegative. The CDR3 runs from the conserved cysteine through the conserved F or W. A D gene is named only where the DNA matches it firmly. Rows may omit the clone size; those that give it use once, few, many or a size class.

clone_size | j_call | v_call | d_call | cdr3_nt | cdr3_aa
once | TRBJ2-7 | TRBV5-4 | - | TGTGCCAGCAGCTTGGGGGGAGTTTACGAGCAGTACTTC | CASSLGGVYEQYF
- | TRBJ2-2 | TRBV5-1 | TRBD1 | TGCGCCAGCAGCTGGACAGGGAGCACCGGGGAGCTGTTTTTT | CASSWTGSTGELFF
- | TRBJ1-5 | TRBV14 | - | TGTGCCAGCAGCCAAGAGGTGGGGGGTACTCAGCCCCAGCATTTT | CASSQEVGGTQPQHF
- | TRBJ2-1 | TRBV9 | TRBD2 | TGTGCCAGCAGCGTAGAAGCGGGGGGGAATGAGCAGTTCTTC | CASSVEAGGNEQFF
- | TRBJ2-7 | TRBV11-2 | - | TGTGCCAGCAGCTTAGATTATGGGGCCGTCTACGAGCAGTACTTC | CASSLDYGAVYEQYF
- | TRBJ1-6 | TRBV25-1 | TRBD1 | TGTGCCAGCAGACCCGGGACAGGGAATTCACCCCTCCACTTT | CASRPGTGNSPLHF
once | TRBJ2-7 | TRBV4-2 | - | TGTGCCAGCAGCCATCCCGCCGGGTCCTACGAGCAGTACTTC | CASSHPAGSYEQYF
- | TRBJ2-1 | TRBV6-5 | TRBD1 | TGTGCCAGCAGGATCGGACAGGGAGGCCCGGAGTTCTTC | CASRIGQGGPEFF
- | TRBJ2-5 | TRBV4-1 | TRBD2 | TGCGCCAGCAGCCTTCAGCTAGCGGGGGGAGGAGAGACCCAGTACTTC | CASSLQLAGGGETQYF
- | TRBJ1-2 | TRBV5-5 | TRBD1 | TGTGCCAGCAGCCAGCAGGGGGCGATGAACTATGGCTACACCTTC | CASSQQGAMNYGYTF
- | TRBJ2-7 | TRBV21-1 | - | TGTGCCAGCAGCCCACGGACTAGCGGATACGAGCAGTACTTC | CASSPRTSGYEQYF
- | TRBJ1-1 | TRBV7-2 | - | TGTGCCAGCAGCCGGACAGTGAACACTGAAGCTTTCTTT | CASSRTVNTEAFF
- | TRBJ1-1 | TRBV11-2 | - | TGTGCCAGCAGCTGGGGGGGGGTTAGGGCTTTCTTT | CASSWGGVRAFF
- | TRBJ1-2 | TRBV2 | TRBD1 | TGTGCCAGCAGTGTTGAGTCATCCCCGGGCCGGGACAGCCGAAGTAACTATGGCTACACCTTC | CASSVESSPGRDSRSNYGYTF
- | TRBJ2-7 | TRBV4-1 | TRBD1 | TGCGCCAGCAGCCAAGTGGGACAGGCTCCCTACGAGCAGTACTTC | CASSQVGQAPYEQYF
- | TRBJ1-1 | TRBV9 | TRBD1 | TGTGCCAGCAGGGATGCCCGAGACAGGGGGAACACTGAAGCTTTCTTT | CASRDARDRGNTEAFF
- | TRBJ1-1 | TRBV6-5 | - | TGTGCCAGCAGTTACTCGTTAGGGACACCAAACACTGAAGCTTTCTTT | CASSYSLGTPNTEAFF
- | TRBJ2-2 | TRBV11-2 | - | TGTGCCAGCAGCCCTACCGGGACATATCCAACCGGGGAGCTGTTTTTT | CASSPTGTYPTGELFF
- | TRBJ2-1 | TRBV2 | - | TGTGCCAGCAGTGAAGTATTAAGGGGGTTAAACAATGAGCAGTTCTTC | CASSEVLRGLNNEQFF
- | TRBJ1-1 | TRBV2 | - | TGTGCCAGCACCCTCATCGGGGGGGGCACTGAAGCTTTCTTT | CASTLIGGGTEAFF
- | TRBJ1-2 | TRBV25-1 | - | TGTGCCAGCAGTGTAGCTACAGGGATCTATGGCTACACCTTC | CASSVATGIYGYTF
- | TRBJ2-2 | TRBV7-6 | TRBD2 | TGTGCCAGCAGCCCTCCGGGACTAGCGGCTTCGAACACCGGGGAGCTGTTTTTT | CASSPPGLAASNTGELFF
- | TRBJ1-5 | TRBV15 | - | TGTGCCACCAGCAGCCACTACGGACAGCCTAGCAATCAGCCCCAGCATTTT | CATSSHYGQPSNQPQHF
- | TRBJ1-1 | TRBV2 | - | TGTGCCAGCGAAGGAGGAACTGAAGCTTTCTTT | CASEGGTEAFF
- | TRBJ2-1 | TRBV12-2 | - | TGTGCAAGTCGCTTAGCGTATCGTCCCACTAGCGGGGTTACCAACAATGAGCAGTTCTTC | CASRLAYRPTSGVTNNEQFF
once | TRBJ2-5 | TRBV10-3 | - | TGTGCCATCAGCGAAGGTGGGGGGTCAGAGACCCAGTACTTC | CAISEGGGSETQYF
- | TRBJ2-1 | TRBV27 | - | TGTGCCAGCCACCCAACCTTCTGGCGGGGGCCCTCCTACAATGAGCAGTTCTTC | CASHPTFWRGPSYNEQFF
- | TRBJ1-2 | TRBV18 | TRBD1 | TGTGCCAGCTCACCAGACAGGGGCAACTATGGCTACACCTTC | CASSPDRGNYGYTF
- | TRBJ2-3 | TRBV11-2 | TRBD2 | TGTGCCAGCAGCTTATCGGGCGGGAGGCCCACAGATACGCAGTATTTT | CASSLSGGRPTDTQYF
- | TRBJ1-1 | TRBV7-2 | - | TGTGCCAGCAGCTTCGGTCCAATTGACACTGAAGCTTTCTTT | CASSFGPIDTEAFF
- | TRBJ2-5 | TRBV6-1 | - | TGTGCCAGCAGTGCGGCCAGGGGCCCCTACCAAGAGACCCAGTACTTC | CASSAARGPYQETQYF
- | TRBJ2-1 | TRBV10-3 | TRBD1 | TGTGCCATCAGTGAGTCGACAGGGGGCGCCCCCAATGAGCAGTTCTTC | CAISESTGGAPNEQFF
- | TRBJ2-1 | TRBV4-1 | - | TGCGCCAGCAGCCAAGCTGTTGCGGGCTCCTACAATGAGCAGTTCTTC | CASSQAVAGSYNEQFF
- | TRBJ1-2 | TRBV11-2 | TRBD1 | TGTGCCAGCAGCGGAGGGACAGTTGGAGGAAAGGGCTACACCTTC | CASSGGTVGGKGYTF
- | TRBJ1-1 | TRBV4-1 | TRBD1 | TGCGCCAGCAGCCAAGTGGGGACAGGCTCAATGAACACTGAAGCTTTCTTT | CASSQVGTGSMNTEAFF
- | TRBJ1-1 | TRBV10-3 | TRBD1 | TGTGCCATCAGTCACACCCAGGGGGATGAAGCTTTCTTT | CAISHTQGDEAFF
- | TRBJ1-3 | TRBV2 | - | TGTGCCAGCAGTGAAGTCAATCAGGGCTCTGGAAACACCATATATTTT | CASSEVNQGSGNTIYF
- | TRBJ2-1 | TRBV7-2 | - | TGTGCCAGCAGCTTAGCTTCGTACTACAATGAGCAGTTCTTC | CASSLASYYNEQFF
- | TRBJ2-5 | TRBV7-9 | - | TGTGCCAGCTCCTCTCCTCAGTACCAAGAGACCCAGTACTTC | CASSSPQYQETQYF
- | TRBJ1-5 | TRBV5-1 | TRBD1 | TGCGCCAGCAGCTTGGGGGGGCAGGGGGCCGGGCAGCCCCAGCATTTT | CASSLGGQGAGQPQHF
- | TRBJ1-1 | TRBV29-1 | - | TGCAGCGCGGACAGCCTGAACACTGAAGCTTTCTTT | CSADSLNTEAFF
- | TRBJ2-1 | TRBV10-3 | TRBD2 | TGTGCCTCGGGGGGTTCCTACAATGAGCAGTTCTTC | CASGGSYNEQFF
- | TRBJ1-2 | TRBV13 | - | TGTGCCAGCGGCTCCACTGGGGCTTATGGCTACACCTTC | CASGSTGAYGYTF
few | TRBJ2-3 | TRBV27 | - | TGTGCCAGCAGTTTGCATAGTAGCACAGATACGCAGTATTTT | CASSLHSSTDTQYF
- | TRBJ2-5 | TRBV5-1 | - | TGCGCCAGCAGCTTGGACACCCAAGAGACCCAGTACTTC | CASSLDTQETQYF
- | TRBJ2-2 | TRBV30 | - | TGTGCCTTGAACACTGGAGGGACCGGGGAGCTGTTTTTT | CALNTGGTGELFF
- | TRBJ1-1 | TRBV7-6 | - | TGTGCCAGCAGCTTTATTTTTAACGGGGGGCAGAAAGCTTTCTTT | CASSFIFNGGQKAFF
- | TRBJ2-1 | TRBV7-2 | - | TGTGCCAGCAGCTTAAATCCAGGGTACAATGAGCAGTTCTTC | CASSLNPGYNEQFF
- | TRBJ1-1 | TRBV10-3 | TRBD1 | TGTGCCATCAGTGCCTCCGGGGACAGGGTGAACACTGAAGCTTTCTTT | CAISASGDRVNTEAFF
once | TRBJ2-5 | TRBV18 | - | TGTGCCAGCTCAGTACAGGACCAAGAGACCCAGTACTTC | CASSVQDQETQYF